The entry below describes one T cell receptor (beta chain). The data were obtained in a study of blood T cell repertoires in COVID-19. For the study at large: Collection of acute and convalescent COVID-19 samples took place in the United States, Italy and Spain. T cells, B-cell-depleted T cells, or PBMCs supplied cDNA or gDNA.

The data were produced by immunoSEQ multiplex PCR, yet TCRdb's version contains in-frame clones alone and is incomplete. The profile shows roughly 100,000 clones, 65% to 90% of them singletons. V dropped 8 bases and J dropped 1; count of bases not matched to a gene: 4. The V gene's germline CDR1 is SEHNR and CDR2 FQNEAQ (reference sequence). The CDR3 contains 14 residues. This chain links TRBV7-9 with TRBJ2-3, with 9 bases aligning to TRBD2. Sequencing was carried out using peripheral blood. This TCR was recovered from a man in his forties or fifties with acute or convalescent COVID-19. The CDR3 region is CASGRTSGTDTQYF. CDR3 in DNA: TGTGCCAGCGGGCGGACTAGCGGCACAGATACGCAGTATTTT.